This T cell receptor beta chain appears in the sequencing data of a study of blood T cell repertoires in COVID-19. Clones were sequenced by immunoSEQ multiplex PCR, and TCRdb holds only the in-frame ones, with some missing. The sample lists about 79,000 clones, 75% to 90% seen once, with over 11% in the top ten. This clonotype was sampled from a man aged 70 or older with active or convalescent COVID-19. The material sequenced was peripheral blood.

The CDR3 nucleotides are TGTGCCAGCAGCTTCGGGGGGGGACCCTATCAGCCCCAGCATTTT. This sequence encodes CASSFGGGPYQPQHF. J is TRBJ1-5 and V is TRBV5-5; TRBD1 is a possible D gene (5 bases). Germline assignment: CDR1 SGHKS and CDR2 YYEKEE (reference sequence). The germline V and J ends were trimmed by 2 bases and 5 bases, with 14 bases remaining between them. This CDR3 is built from 15 residues.